Listed here are 2 T cell receptor beta chains from one sample, sequenced in a study of T cell clonality in common variable immunodeficiency. General study findings and limits: Fewer deletions and N-nucleotide insertions were reportedly seen in common variable immunodeficiency TCR beta sequences.

The antigens for these receptors are not known. Profiled with immunoSEQ multiplex PCR; TCRdb holds only in-frame clones, not every one. The table records around 28,000 clones without singletons, the ten largest covering less than 30%. Specimen: peripheral blood mononuclear cells. These receptors came from a human donor with common variable immunodeficiency.

This clone has at least ten counts. The CDR3 end falls 3 residues outside the read, so it is completed with the germline J gene. The chain couples TRBV7-6 to TRBJ2-7; tentatively, D is TRBD2 (6 bases). The CDR3 is made up of 15 amino acids. V shed 5 bases and J shed 0 bases, with 14 bases lying between them. The germline gives CDR1 SGHVS, CDR2 FNYEAQ. The part of the CDR3 DNA that was read is TGTGCCAGCAGCCTGGCGCACGGGGGCTCCTACGAG. It encodes CASSLAHGGSYE. The whole CDR3 sequence reads CASSLAHGGSYEQYF.

Comment on this clone: The read falls 3 residues short of the CDR3 end, and the missing part is taken from the germline J gene. The rearrangement uses TRBV6-2 or TRBV6-3 and TRBJ2-7; TRBD1 matches 8 bases. Germline V gene data show CDR1 as MNHEY and CDR2 as SVGEGT. The CDR3 spans 15 residues. After removal of 6 bases from V and 2 bases from J, the junction contained 9 bases not matched to a gene. CDR3 DNA, as far as it was read: TGTGCCAGCAGGACGACCGGGACAGGAACCTACGAG. Translation: CASRTTGTGTYE. The entire CDR3 reads CASRTTGTGTYEQYF.